This T cell receptor (beta chain) derives from a study of blood T cell repertoires in COVID-19. Background on the study: Both acute and convalescent COVID-19 samples were obtained from the United States, Italy and Spain. T cells, B-cell-depleted T cells, or PBMCs provided the cDNA or gDNA that served as material.

Seattle patients were enrolled during active infection and followed longitudinally. Authors' data handling: Scientists estimated how many nucleated cells there were by amplifying reference gene primers. TCRdb's copy holds only in-frame clones and misses some; the assay was immunoSEQ multiplex PCR. That table gives V, J and clone size, and the DNA gave D and trimming. The sample has hundreds of thousands of clones, 75% to 85% seen once; the top ten hold 1.3%. Germline CDR1 reads SGHKS; CDR2 reads YYEKEE (reference sequence). The CDR3 loop spans 16 amino acids. The junction had 6 bases not matched to a gene; V was cut back by 2 bases and J by 3 bases.

The chain is built from TRBV5-5 and TRBJ1-5; 9 nucleotides line up with TRBD1. Sequenced sample: peripheral blood. This receptor was taken from a woman in her thirties with COVID-19, enrolled during active disease. CDR3: CASSLQGAGINQPQHF. Written as DNA, the CDR3 is TGTGCCAGCAGCTTACAGGGGGCCGGGATCAATCAGCCCCAGCATTTT.